The clone carrying this T cell receptor beta chain was picked up many times. Its antigen is undetermined. The length of the CDR3 is 14 residues. The germline V and J ends were trimmed by 8 bases and 1 base, with 14 bases remaining between them. The germline V gene encodes CDR1 SGHRS and CDR2 YFSETQ. It was with unique molecular identifiers that the TCRbeta library was prepared. TCRdb reanalysed the PCR reads using MiXCR and keeps one entry per CDR3 protein. The data contain about 470,000 distinct CDR3 sequences, 43% of them singletons. This sample is part of a study of T-cell reconstitution after alpha-beta-depleted transplantation in children. Overall study findings and caveats: It was reported that alpha-beta T cells came from several hundred expanded graft clones (about two months after transplant). Newly generated T cells supplied most T-cell counts and diversity one year post-transplant.

The sequence derives from a girl aged 2 to 9 with aplastic anemia, due to receive a stem cell transplant. This chain joins TRBV5-1 and TRBJ2-3; D call uncertain. The sample in question was PBMCs, obtained before TCRalphabeta/CD19-depleted stem cell transplant. The CDR3 DNA reads as TGCGCCAGTGCCCAGGTGTACCGCACAGATACGCAGTATTTT. Translating it yields CASAQVYRTDTQYF.